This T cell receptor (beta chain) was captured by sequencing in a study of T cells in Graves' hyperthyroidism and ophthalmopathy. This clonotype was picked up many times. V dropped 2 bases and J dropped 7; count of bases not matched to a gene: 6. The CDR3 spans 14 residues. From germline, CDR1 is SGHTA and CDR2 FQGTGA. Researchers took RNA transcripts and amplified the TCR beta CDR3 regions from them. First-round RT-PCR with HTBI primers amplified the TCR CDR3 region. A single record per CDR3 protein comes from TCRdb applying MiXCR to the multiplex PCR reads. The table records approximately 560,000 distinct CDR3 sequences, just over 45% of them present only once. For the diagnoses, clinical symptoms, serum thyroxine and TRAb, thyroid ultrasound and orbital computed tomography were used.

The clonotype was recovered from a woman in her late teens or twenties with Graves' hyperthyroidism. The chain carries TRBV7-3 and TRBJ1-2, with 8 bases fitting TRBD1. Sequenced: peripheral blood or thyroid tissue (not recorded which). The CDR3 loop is CASSLAGGYGGYTF. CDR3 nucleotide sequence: TGTGCCAGCAGCTTAGCAGGGGGCTACGGTGGCTACACCTTC.